This entry describes one TCR beta chain. The read comes to an end 3 residues before the CDR3 does, leaving the germline J gene to fill in the end. Data came from immunoSEQ multiplex PCR; TCRdb stores just in-frame clones and leaves some out. The sample's table shows tens of thousands of clones. The sample comes from a study of T cells in women clearing cervical HPV infection. Per germline, CDR1 KGHSH and CDR2 LQKENI. The CDR3 is 14 amino acids. The V and J genes are TRBV18 and TRBJ2-3, with D possibly TRBD2 on 5 matching bases. The receptor was isolated from a woman between 18 and 70 years old with a cervical HPV16 infection that either progressed to CIN3+ or cleared (not recorded which). The sample taken for sequencing was blood buffy coat. The CDR3 protein is CASSLDYSNQPQYF. CDR3 DNA, as far as it was read: TGTGCCAGCTCACTAGACTATAGCAATCAGCCG.